This is a list of T cell receptor beta chains from one sample in a study of T cell responses to AZD1222 COVID-19 vaccine. This table comes from immunoSEQ multiplex PCR, and its TCRdb copy is limited to in-frame clones, with some not included. This sample has about 150,000 clones, with 80% to 95% found just once. The sequencing used peripheral blood, collected 28 days after the second AZD1222 dose. These TCRs come from an adult who received the AZD1222 COVID-19 vaccine. Both conserved end residues are part of each CDR3. The D gene is left open where the match is weak. Only part of the rows carry a size: once, few, many, or a class if the clone is expanded.

j_call: TRBJ2-7
d_call: -
v_call: TRBV9
clone_size: -
cdr3_nt: TGTGCCAGCAGCGTAGGTGGAAGATGGGACGAGCAGTACTTC
cdr3_aa: CASSVGGRWDEQYF

j_call: TRBJ2-7
d_call: -
v_call: TRBV2
clone_size: once
cdr3_nt: TGTGCCAGCAGTGGGACCTACGAGCAGTACTTC
cdr3_aa: CASSGTYEQYF

j_call: TRBJ2-1
d_call: TRBD1
v_call: TRBV4-1
clone_size: -
cdr3_nt: TGCGCCAGCAGCCAAAGGACAGGGGGCCTCAATGAGCAGTTCTTC
cdr3_aa: CASSQRTGGLNEQFF

j_call: TRBJ1-5
d_call: -
v_call: TRBV7-8
clone_size: -
cdr3_nt: TGTGCCAGCAGCTTAAGCACAGGCGAGAATCAGCCCCAGCATTTT
cdr3_aa: CASSLSTGENQPQHF

j_call: TRBJ2-7
d_call: -
v_call: TRBV2
clone_size: -
cdr3_nt: TGTGCCAGCAAAGAGGGGCACCGTTTGAGCTCCTACGAGCAGTACTTC
cdr3_aa: CASKEGHRLSSYEQYF

j_call: TRBJ2-7
d_call: -
v_call: TRBV5-4
clone_size: -
cdr3_nt: TGTGCCAGCAGCTTCCCGGGACAACACTACGAGCAGTACTTC
cdr3_aa: CASSFPGQHYEQYF

j_call: TRBJ2-5
d_call: -
v_call: TRBV2
clone_size: -
cdr3_nt: TGTGCCAGCAACTTACCTCTCGCGCAAGAGACCCAGTACTTC
cdr3_aa: CASNLPLAQETQYF

j_call: TRBJ2-1
d_call: -
v_call: TRBV21-1
clone_size: -
cdr3_nt: TGTGCCAGCAGCAAAGAGGGAGCGGGAGGGGATGAGCAGTTCTTC
cdr3_aa: CASSKEGAGGDEQFF

j_call: TRBJ1-4
d_call: -
v_call: TRBV24-1
clone_size: -
cdr3_nt: TGTGCCACCAAGATACAGGTAACTAATGAAAAACTGTTTTTT
cdr3_aa: CATKIQVTNEKLFF

j_call: TRBJ1-1
d_call: -
v_call: TRBV19
clone_size: -
cdr3_nt: TGTGCCAGTACTGCGGGGACCGTGGCAGCAATCAACACTGAAGCTTTCTTT
cdr3_aa: CASTAGTVAAINTEAFF

j_call: TRBJ2-1
d_call: TRBD2
v_call: TRBV3-1/TRBV3-2
clone_size: -
cdr3_nt: TGTGCCAGCAGCCAAGATGTTCCCTCTAGCGGAGTACCCTGGTCCTACAATGAGCAGTTCTTC
cdr3_aa: CASSQDVPSSGVPWSYNEQFF

j_call: TRBJ2-7
d_call: -
v_call: TRBV29-1
clone_size: -
cdr3_nt: TGCAGCGTTGAGACAGGAAGTTACGAGCAGTACTTC
cdr3_aa: CSVETGSYEQYF

j_call: TRBJ1-3
d_call: -
v_call: TRBV11-2
clone_size: -
cdr3_nt: TGTGCCAGCAGCCAACAGGGTTTTGGAAACACCATATATTTT
cdr3_aa: CASSQQGFGNTIYF

j_call: TRBJ2-1
d_call: -
v_call: TRBV7-7
clone_size: -
cdr3_nt: TGTGCCAGCAGCCCCCAGGGGGGGCGGAATGAGCAGTTCTTC
cdr3_aa: CASSPQGGRNEQFF

j_call: TRBJ2-7
d_call: -
v_call: TRBV7-9
clone_size: -
cdr3_nt: TGTGCCAGCAGTCGCCTCACACCTTCCCGCTCCTACGAGCAGTACTTC
cdr3_aa: CASSRLTPSRSYEQYF

j_call: TRBJ1-1
d_call: -
v_call: TRBV6-5
clone_size: -
cdr3_nt: TGTGCCAGCAGCCAAACAGGGAACACTGAAGCTTTCTTT
cdr3_aa: CASSQTGNTEAFF

j_call: TRBJ1-6
d_call: -
v_call: TRBV7-8
clone_size: once
cdr3_nt: TGTGCCAGCAGCCCCCCGGGCAGCGGGATCAGACCCCTCCACTTT
cdr3_aa: CASSPPGSGIRPLHF